The next 8 T cell receptor beta chains were all read from a single sample in a study of T cell responses to AZD1222 COVID-19 vaccine. The method was immunoSEQ multiplex PCR; TCRdb's version includes in-frame clones alone and lacks a portion of them. The sample lists about 150,000 clones, around 91% seen once, with around 6.3% in the top ten. The sequencing used peripheral blood, collected 28 days after the second AZD1222 dose. The source is an adult who received the AZD1222 COVID-19 vaccine.

This clone is a singleton in its sample. J is TRBJ1-5 and V is TRBV7-9, with a tentative D call TRBD1 (5 bases). V lost 5 bases to trimming and J lost 4 bases, with 18 bases between them. This CDR3 comprises 16 residues. The V gene's germline CDR1 is SEHNR and CDR2 FQNEAQ (reference sequence). In nucleotides, the CDR3 is TGTGCCAGCAGCCCGGATGGGGGAGTAACAAATCAGCCCCAGCATTTT. Its protein product is CASSPDGGVTNQPQHF. Full variable domain (outside the CDR3, taken from reference TRBV7-9 and TRBJ1-5): DTGVSQNPRHKITKRGQNVTFRCDPISEHNRLYWYRQTLGQGPEFLTYFQNEAQLEKSRLLSDRFSAERPKGSFSTLEIQRTEQGDSAMYLCASSPDGGVTNQPQHFGDGTRLSIL.

V gene TRBV11-2 combines with J gene TRBJ1-3; 8 bases map to TRBD1. CDR1 is SGHAT, CDR2 FQNNGV, per germline. The CDR3 has 17 residues. The V segment lost 5 bases and the J segment 2 bases; nucleotides outside the gene matches: 11. CDR3 coding DNA: TGTGCCAGCAGCAACTTTATAAGGACAGGGACTGGAAACACCATATATTTT. Encoded protein: CASSNFIRTGTGNTIYF.

The rearrangement uses TRBV30 and TRBJ1-2, with D unresolved. The germline V and J ends were trimmed by 1 base and 4 bases, with 7 bases remaining between them. The length of the CDR3 is 12 residues. Germline CDR1 is GTSNPN and CDR2 is SVGIG (reference sequence). The CDR3 DNA is TGTGCCTGGAGTGGTGGATTCTATGGCTACACCTTC. It translates to CAWSGGFYGYTF.

The CDR3 loop reads CASNRGGKNSPLHF. The CDR3 DNA reads as TGTGCCAGCAACAGGGGGGGAAAAAATTCACCCCTCCACTTT. This chain uses TRBV28 with TRBJ1-6; TRBD1 agrees at 8 bases. V trimming: 7 bases; J trimming: 7 bases; junction bases outside the gene matches: 6. Per germline, CDR1 MDHEN and CDR2 SYDVKM. The length of the CDR3 is 14 residues.

The V and J genes are TRBV19 and TRBJ1-5; no clear D. Trimming took 4 bases from V and 6 from J, leaving 10 bases between them. The CDR3 is 13 amino acids. From germline, CDR1 is LNHDA and CDR2 SQIVND (reference sequence). CDR3 DNA sequence: TGTGCCAGTAGTACCTCTACGGGTCAGCCCCAGCATTTT. Protein: CASSTSTGQPQHF.

This chain joins TRBV19 and TRBJ1-1; D may be TRBD1 (5 bases). This CDR3 region has 16 residues. The V gene's germline CDR1 is LNHDA and CDR2 SQIVND (reference sequence). Deletions cut 5 bases from V and 2 bases from J, with 18 bases between. CDR3 nucleotide sequence: TGTGCCAGTAGTTATCTCACCGGGACGGCTAACACTGAAGCTTTCTTT. This encodes CASSYLTGTANTEAFF.

This chain connects TRBV30 to TRBJ2-5, with 8 nucleotides matching TRBD2. With 1 base clipped from V and 5 bases from J, the junction kept 6 bases outside the gene matches. Germline CDR1 and CDR2: GTSNPN and SVGIG (reference sequence). CDR3 size: 14 residues. The chain's CDR3 is CAWSAGGGRETQYF. CDR3 sequence (DNA): TGTGCCTGGAGTGCCGGGGGGGGCCGGGAGACCCAGTACTTC.

The chain has TRBV30 and TRBJ2-2; TRBD2 matches at 9 bases. The CDR3 sequence is 15 residues long. V was pared by 3 bases and J by 1 base, with 3 bases of the junction left unmatched. Germline lookup yields CDR1 GTSNPN and CDR2 SVGIG (reference sequence). The CDR3: CAWRKAGGNTGELFF. In nucleotides, the CDR3 is TGTGCCTGGAGAAAAGCGGGAGGGAACACCGGGGAGCTGTTTTTT.